Listed below are T cell receptor beta chains from one sample, sequenced in a study of OX40 agonist ivuxolimab in advanced cancers. The assay was immunoSEQ multiplex PCR, and TCRdb's table has in-frame clones only and misses some. Of over 45,000 clones listed, about 76% are singletons. Sequenced here: CD4+ or CD8+ T cells sorted from blood, sampled in a trial of the OX40 agonist ivuxolimab. These receptors were collected from an adult with an advanced solid tumor such as melanoma, head and neck, liver or kidney cancer. Both conserved end residues are part of each CDR3. The order of the fields is D gene, clone size, J gene, V gene, CDR3 protein, CDR3 DNA. A D gene is named only where the DNA matches it firmly. The size entry is marked missing in some rows and otherwise reads once, few, many or a size class.

D: TRBD2
size: NA
J: TRBJ2-7
V: TRBV14
CDR3: CASRPGTSGSKQYF
DNA: TGTGCCAGCAGACCCGGGACTAGCGGGAGCAAGCAGTACTTC

D: NA
size: NA
J: TRBJ2-3
V: TRBV6-6
CDR3: CASSSAVRGTDTQYF
DNA: TGTGCCAGCAGTTCCGCGGTTAGGGGCACAGATACGCAGTATTTT

D: NA
size: NA
J: TRBJ2-3
V: TRBV19
CDR3: CATTDGGAPDTQYF
DNA: TGTGCCACAACGGACGGGGGAGCGCCAGATACGCAGTATTTT

D: NA
size: NA
J: TRBJ1-1
V: TRBV18
CDR3: CASSPLAINTEAFF
DNA: TGTGCCAGCTCACCATTGGCAATTAACACTGAAGCTTTCTTT

D: NA
size: NA
J: TRBJ2-4
V: TRBV9
CDR3: CASSVSLAAKNIQYF
DNA: TGTGCCAGCAGCGTTTCTCTAGCGGCCAAAAACATTCAGTACTTC

D: TRBD1
size: NA
J: TRBJ1-1
V: TRBV5-1
CDR3: CASRKDRAFSIEAFF
DNA: TGCGCCAGCAGAAAGGACAGGGCGTTTTCCATTGAAGCTTTCTTT

D: NA
size: NA
J: TRBJ2-3
V: TRBV19
CDR3: CASSHRGGTDTQYF
DNA: TGTGCCAGTAGCCACAGAGGAGGCACAGATACGCAGTATTTT

D: NA
size: NA
J: TRBJ2-7
V: TRBV4-2
CDR3: CASSQQPDGSYEQYF
DNA: TGTGCCAGCAGCCAGCAACCGGACGGCTCCTACGAGCAGTACTTC

D: TRBD1
size: NA
J: TRBJ1-2
V: TRBV30
CDR3: CAWGDRVEGYTF
DNA: TGTGCCTGGGGGGACAGGGTGGAAGGCTACACCTTC

D: TRBD2
size: few
J: TRBJ2-5
V: TRBV11-3
CDR3: CASSPTLTGGLAGGLETQYF
DNA: TGTGCCAGCAGCCCGACCCTTACCGGTGGACTAGCGGGAGGGCTAGAGACCCAGTACTTC

D: NA
size: NA
J: TRBJ2-1
V: TRBV25-1
CDR3: CASSDPGGRSNEQFF
DNA: TGTGCCAGCAGTGACCCCGGAGGGCGTTCCAATGAGCAGTTCTTC

D: NA
size: NA
J: TRBJ1-5
V: TRBV7-3
CDR3: CASSSQEDQPQHF
DNA: TGTGCCAGCAGCTCCCAGGAGGATCAGCCCCAGCATTTT

D: TRBD1
size: once
J: TRBJ1-1
V: TRBV19
CDR3: CASNQDREDTEAFF
DNA: TGTGCCAGTAACCAGGACAGGGAGGACACTGAAGCTTTCTTT

D: NA
size: few
J: TRBJ1-2
V: TRBV5-4
CDR3: CASSPGQISIYGYTF
DNA: TGTGCCAGCAGCCCCGGACAGATTAGTATCTATGGCTACACCTTC

D: NA
size: NA
J: TRBJ2-7
V: TRBV13
CDR3: CASSLGRFGRSYEQYF
DNA: TGTGCCAGCAGCTTAGGGCGGTTTGGTAGGTCCTACGAGCAGTACTTC

D: TRBD1
size: NA
J: TRBJ2-1
V: TRBV7-9
CDR3: CASTFMTGADEQFF
DNA: TGTGCCAGCACCTTCATGACAGGGGCGGATGAGCAGTTCTTC

D: TRBD1
size: NA
J: TRBJ1-4
V: TRBV5-1
CDR3: CASSLMGQLNEKLFF
DNA: TGCGCCAGCAGCTTGATGGGACAGCTTAATGAAAAACTGTTTTTT

D: TRBD1
size: NA
J: TRBJ2-7
V: TRBV10-3
CDR3: CAISDPGTGFYEQYF
DNA: TGTGCCATCAGTGACCCCGGGACAGGGTTCTACGAGCAGTACTTC

D: NA
size: NA
J: TRBJ1-1
V: TRBV30
CDR3: CAWDAEMNTEAFF
DNA: TGTGCCTGGGATGCTGAAATGAACACTGAAGCTTTCTTT

D: TRBD1
size: once
J: TRBJ1-1
V: TRBV18
CDR3: CASSIETGAYTEAFF
DNA: TGTGCCAGCTCAATAGAGACAGGGGCTTACACTGAAGCTTTCTTT

D: NA
size: NA
J: TRBJ1-3
V: TRBV11-2
CDR3: CASNSVGFGNTIYF
DNA: TGTGCCAGCAACTCGGTGGGCTTTGGAAACACCATATATTTT

D: NA
size: NA
J: TRBJ2-5
V: TRBV5-5
CDR3: CASSLGTYSQETQYF
DNA: TGTGCCAGCAGCTTGGGTACCTACTCACAAGAGACCCAGTACTTC

D: NA
size: NA
J: TRBJ1-2
V: TRBV5-1
CDR3: CASRGSAGLYGYTF
DNA: TGCGCCAGCAGAGGATCCGCCGGGCTCTATGGCTACACCTTC

D: TRBD2
size: NA
J: TRBJ2-5
V: TRBV11-3
CDR3: CASSLTTGLAGGGETQYF
DNA: TGTGCCAGCAGCTTAACCACTGGACTAGCGGGAGGGGGTGAGACCCAGTACTTC